The rows below give T cell receptor beta chains drawn from one sample of a study of cytomegalovirus exposure and HLA in healthy donors. The data were produced by immunoSEQ multiplex PCR, yet TCRdb's version contains in-frame clones alone and is incomplete. The table shows about 260,000 clones, with almost 85% occurring only once. Source material: PBMCs. All receptors derive from a woman aged 40 to 50 in good health and CMV-seropositive. Each CDR3 is given without its conserved first and last residue.

TRBV29-1,TRBJ2-3,SVEGPSGRASDTQY
TRBV7-9,TRBJ1-2,ASKRDRAPGYT
TRBV11-2,TRBJ2-1,ASRAGTSGYNEQF
TRBV7-9,TRBJ2-7,ASSLGQLYEQY
TRBV11-3,TRBJ2-6,ASSLARDSLISGANVLT
TRBV19,TRBJ1-1,ASSIDRVTEAF
TRBV5-6,TRBJ2-1,ASSSWGAGSGNEQF
TRBV27,TRBJ1-4,ASSLYPTGGSEKLF
TRBV5-1,TRBJ1-6,ASSLAGLNNSPLH
TRBV27,TRBJ2-7,ASSPGQPFSYEQY
TRBV27,TRBJ2-3,ASSVGLAVTDTQY
TRBV27,TRBJ2-7,ASSVYGTGRIYEQY
TRBV7-9,TRBJ2-7,ASSSTSTYSYEQY
TRBV11-1,TRBJ2-1,ASSLEPTSGRANEQF